The 15 T cell receptor beta chains below were found in one sample sequenced in a study of T-cell reconstitution after alpha-beta-depleted transplantation in children. Unique molecular identifiers were used to barcode this TCRbeta library. Each CDR3 protein gets one entry after TCRdb re-called the PCR reads with MiXCR. The sample contains about 900,000 distinct CDR3 sequences, around 30% of which appear only once. The input for sequencing was PBMCs, mostly from graft donor cells, taken 360 days after TCRalphabeta/CD19-depleted stem cell transplant. These receptors were collected from a boy under two years old who had a stem cell transplant for SCID, so the T cells may come from the graft donor.

This clonotype has just a few counts. This chain joins TRBV9 and TRBJ2-1; D is unresolved. V lost 1 base and J 8 bases, leaving 19 bases between the germline ends. Per germline, CDR1 SGDLS and CDR2 YYNGEE. This CDR3 spans 16 amino acids. DNA of the CDR3: TGTGCCAGCAGCGTAACTACGGATCCCCCACCCGATGAGCAGTTCTTC. Translated: CASSVTTDPPPDEQFF.

This clonotype was detected only a few times. V gene TRBV5-1 combines with J gene TRBJ2-7, with TRBD2 matching 7 bases. Germline values: CDR1 SGHRS, CDR2 YFSETQ. This CDR3 comprises 15 residues. V was pared by 0 bases and J by 1 base, with 4 bases of the junction left unmatched. The CDR3 nucleotides are TGCGCCAGCAGCTTGGGGGGGGGAAGGTCCTACGAGCAGTACTTC. Its protein is CASSLGGGRSYEQYF. Based on the CDR3 plus reference TRBV5-1 and TRBJ2-7, the full variable domain is KAGVTQTPRYLIKTRGQQVTLSCSPISGHRSVSWYQQTPGQGLQFLFEYFSETQRNKGNFPGRFSGRQFSNSRSEMNVSTLELGDSALYLCASSLGGGRSYEQYFGPGTRLTVT.

The chain has TRBV5-1 and TRBJ1-5, with TRBD1 matching 10 bases. CDR3 length equals 14 residues. Germline V lookup: CDR1 SGHRS, CDR2 YFSETQ. After removal of 4 bases from V and 4 bases from J, the junction contained 2 bases not matched to a gene. CDR3 sequence: CASSTGQGNQPQHF. The CDR3, as DNA: TGCGCCAGCAGCACGGGACAGGGGAATCAGCCCCAGCATTTT.

This clonotype showed up just once. The chain combines TRBV6-5 with TRBJ1-2; 7 nucleotides line up with TRBD1. Germline V gene lookup returns CDR1 MNHEY and CDR2 SVGAGI. The CDR3 is 15 amino acids. The J segment lost 4 bases and the V segment lost 2 bases, leaving 7 bases of the junction unmatched. The CDR3 nucleotides read TGTGCCAGCAGTTACGATCGACAGGGATCCTATGGCTACACCTTC. Its protein is CASSYDRQGSYGYTF.

This clonotype was seen only a few times. The V and J genes are TRBV4-1 and TRBJ2-1; D remains ambiguous. V was clipped by 2 bases and J by 0 bases, with 8 bases between them. CDR3 size: 15 residues. The germline gives CDR1 MGHRA, CDR2 YSYEKL. The DNA of the CDR3 is TGCGCCAGCAGCCAAAGCAGGAGCTCCTACAATGAGCAGTTCTTC. It is translated as CASSQSRSSYNEQFF.

The chain combines TRBV29-1 with TRBJ2-7; D perhaps matches TRBD2 (7 bases). Germline CDR1 and CDR2: SQVTM and ANQGSEA. V was cut by 3 bases and J by 6 bases, with 12 bases left in between. The CDR3 has 12 amino acids. In nucleotides, the CDR3 is TGCAGCGTTGAGGCAGGGGAGGGCGAGCAGTACTTC. It encodes CSVEAGEGEQYF.

This clonotype was seen only a few times. The chain couples TRBV12-3 or TRBV12-4 to TRBJ2-5; 7 bases line up with TRBD2. CDR3 size: 16 residues. The V segment lost 2 bases and the J segment 5 bases; nucleotides outside the gene matches: 11. The CDR3 DNA is TGTGCCAGCAGTTTAATTCCGGGGGGAAAGTGGGAGACCCAGTACTTC. It encodes CASSLIPGGKWETQYF.

A few counts support this clonotype. V gene TRBV7-2 combines with J gene TRBJ2-3, with 12 bases lining up with TRBD2. The CDR3 covers 16 residues. From germline, CDR1 is SGHTA and CDR2 FQGNSA. The ends lost 5 bases at V and 5 bases at J; junction bases unmatched: 8. CDR3 nucleotide sequence: TGTGCCAGCAGCCGGGGGGGACTAGCGGGTTTAGATACGCAGTATTTT. It yields the protein CASSRGGLAGLDTQYF.

This clonotype was seen more than once but under ten times. This chain uses TRBV5-1 with TRBJ2-1; 8 bases are shared with TRBD2. Germline trimming cut 7 bases from V and 5 bases from J; bases unmatched to any gene: 5. CDR3 length: 13 amino acids. The V gene's germline CDR1 is SGHRS and CDR2 YFSETQ. As DNA, the CDR3 is TGCGCCAGCCTCGGGGGGGGGAACAATGAGCAGTTCTTC. Protein product: CASLGGGNNEQFF.

This chain links TRBV20-1 with TRBJ2-3; weak D call: TRBD2 (7 bases). This CDR3 is 15 amino acids long. The ends were cut back, 1 base at V and 2 bases at J, with 13 bases in the middle. Germline V CDR1 and CDR2: DFQATT, SNEGSKA (reference sequence). The CDR3 spells CSARGEGGHTDTQYF. As DNA, the CDR3 is TGCAGTGCTAGAGGGGAGGGGGGTCACACAGATACGCAGTATTTT.

This clonotype has just a few counts. The CDR3 protein is CASSYRANYGYTF. CDR3 sequence (DNA): TGTGCCAGCAGTTACCGGGCTAACTATGGCTACACCTTC. The chain joins TRBV6-5 to TRBJ1-2; D call uncertain. The V and J ends lost 2 bases and 0 bases respectively, with 4 bases between them. CDR3 length: 13 residues. Germline CDR1 and CDR2: MNHEY and SVGAGI.

A single count supports this clonotype. This rearrangement joins TRBV5-1 to TRBJ2-2; possibly TRBD1 for D (6 bases). From germline, CDR1 is SGHRS and CDR2 YFSETQ. The CDR3 is made up of 15 amino acids. Between the trimmed V and J ends, which lost 2 bases and 4 bases, there was a span of 12 bases. The CDR3 nucleotides are TGCGCCAGCAGCTTAGGGGGTCGGAGCACCGGGGAGCTGTTTTTT. Protein: CASSLGGRSTGELFF.

The CDR3 protein is CASTLAGGWNEQFF. The CDR3 DNA reads TGTGCCAGCACCTTAGCGGGGGGATGGAATGAGCAGTTCTTC. The chain uses TRBV6-1 and TRBJ2-1; 10 nucleotides line up with TRBD2. V dropped 7 bases and J dropped 7; count of bases not matched to a gene: 7. The CDR3 has 14 residues. Germline CDR1 is MNHNS and CDR2 is SASEGT.

The chain employs TRBV7-6 and TRBJ2-7, with a weak D call TRBD1 (6 bases). V was cut by 4 bases and J by 3 bases, with 10 bases left in between. Germline V lookup: CDR1 SGHVS, CDR2 FNYEAQ. The CDR3 has 13 amino acids. CDR3 sequence reads: CASSYGQNYEQYF. The CDR3 nucleotides are TGTGCCAGCAGCTACGGACAGAACTACGAGCAGTACTTC.

In its sample, this clonotype was seen many times. The V and J genes are TRBV25-1 and TRBJ2-3; the D is unclear. The CDR3 extends over 12 amino acids. Germline assignment: CDR1 MGHDK and CDR2 SYGVNS. Trimming took 4 bases from V and 2 from J, leaving 4 bases between them. The CDR3 spells CASSGTTDTQYF. In DNA form, the CDR3 reads TGTGCCAGCAGTGGGACCACAGATACGCAGTATTTT.